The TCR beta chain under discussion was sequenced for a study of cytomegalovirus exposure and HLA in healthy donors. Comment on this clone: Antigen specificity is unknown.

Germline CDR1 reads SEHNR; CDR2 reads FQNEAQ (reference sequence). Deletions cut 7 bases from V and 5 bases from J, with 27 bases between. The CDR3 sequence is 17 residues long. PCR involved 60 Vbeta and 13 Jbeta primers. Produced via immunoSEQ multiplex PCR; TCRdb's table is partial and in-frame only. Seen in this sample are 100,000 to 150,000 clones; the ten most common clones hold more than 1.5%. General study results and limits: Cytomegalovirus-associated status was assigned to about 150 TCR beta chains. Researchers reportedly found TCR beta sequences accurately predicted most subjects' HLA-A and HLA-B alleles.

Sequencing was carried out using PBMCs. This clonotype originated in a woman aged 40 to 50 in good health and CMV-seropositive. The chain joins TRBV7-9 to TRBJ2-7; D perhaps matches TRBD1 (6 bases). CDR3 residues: CASTLLSGGRRGNEQYF. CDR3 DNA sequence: TGTGCCAGCACCCTGCTTAGTGGGGGTCGCAGGGGAAACGAGCAGTACTTC.